This T cell receptor beta chain was identified in a study of identical twins. Findings of the study overall: Out-of-frame alpha sequences shared by twins showed excess low generation probability.

This clonotype was recorded a few times. Its antigen is not identified. V was clipped by 6 bases and J by 3 bases, with 15 bases between them. Per germline, CDR1 MNHNS and CDR2 SASEGT. CDR3 length equals 15 residues. In TCRdb, the 5' RACE reads were re-called with MiXCR into one record per CDR3 protein. The sample carries roughly 570,000 distinct CDR3 sequences, 9.6% recorded once. In addition, the sample was reused for a study of yellow fever vaccine responses in identical twins.

The specimen was PBMCs. The sequence derives from a woman between 18 and 30 years old in good health. This chain connects TRBV6-1 to TRBJ2-1; TRBD2 might be the D (6 bases). The CDR3 region is CASRARDLVYNEQFF. As DNA, the CDR3 is TGTGCCAGCAGGGCCCGGGACTTAGTCTACAATGAGCAGTTCTTC.